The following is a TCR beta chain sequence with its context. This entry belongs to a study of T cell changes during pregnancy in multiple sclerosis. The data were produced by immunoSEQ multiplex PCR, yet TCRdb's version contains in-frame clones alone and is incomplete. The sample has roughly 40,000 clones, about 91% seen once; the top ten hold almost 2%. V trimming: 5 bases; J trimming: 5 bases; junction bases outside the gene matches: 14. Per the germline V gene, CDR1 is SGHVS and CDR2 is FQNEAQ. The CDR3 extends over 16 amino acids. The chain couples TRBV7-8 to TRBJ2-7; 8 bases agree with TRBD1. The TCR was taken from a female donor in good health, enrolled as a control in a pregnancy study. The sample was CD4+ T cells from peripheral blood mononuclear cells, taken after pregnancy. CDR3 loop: CASSPRRDRPLHEQYF. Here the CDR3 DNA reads TGTGCCAGCAGCCCGAGGCGGGACAGGCCCCTCCACGAGCAGTACTTC.